Each of the 27 T cell receptor beta chains below was sequenced from the same sample in a study of low-dose radiotherapy and immunotherapy resistance in tumors. Sample time point: after trial treatment. This sample's treatment: LDRT plus nivolumab, ipilimumab, low-dose cyclophosphamide and aspirin (RACIN trial). TRAV- and TRBV-specific primers, spanning alpha and beta chains, primed first-strand cDNA. TCR amplification used 20 to 25 PCR cycles, a constant-region primer and a V-primer adapter. From the reads, TCRdb called clonotypes with MiXCR, one entry per CDR3 protein. The sample has tens of thousands of distinct CDR3 sequences, 20% to 25% seen once; the top ten hold roughly 13%. Sample: PBMCs, taken after low-dose radiotherapy plus immunotherapy. The receptors were sampled from a female donor with ovarian cancer.

The chain employs TRBV20-1 and TRBJ2-5, with TRBD2 matching over 11 bases. Germline CDR1 is DFQATT and CDR2 is SNEGSKA (reference sequence). The CDR3 loop spans 14 amino acids. Germline trimming cut 5 bases from V and 4 bases from J; bases unmatched to any gene: 6. CDR3 sequence: CSAGPTSGVETQYF. The CDR3 region has the DNA TGCAGTGCTGGACCGACTAGCGGGGTAGAGACCCAGTACTTC.

This clonotype has at least ten counts. The rearrangement uses TRBV6-2 or TRBV6-3 and TRBJ2-1; D is perhaps TRBD2 (6 bases). The V and J ends lost 4 bases and 5 bases respectively, with 12 bases between them. From germline, CDR1 is MNHEY and CDR2 SVGEGT. CDR3 size: 14 residues. The DNA of the CDR3 is TGTGCCAGCAGTTCTCGGGGGACGGACAATGAGCAGTTCTTC. Translation: CASSSRGTDNEQFF.

The gene calls are TRBV7-9 and TRBJ1-4, with D tentatively TRBD1 (5 bases). Germline V gene data show CDR1 as SEHNR and CDR2 as FQNEAQ (reference sequence). V gave up 5 bases and J gave up 8 bases, with 18 bases separating them. This CDR3 has 15 residues. This CDR3 is CASSRGTAGWEKLFF. The DNA of the CDR3 is TGTGCCAGCAGCCGAGGCACCGCAGGGTGGGAAAAACTGTTTTTT.

This clonotype turned up a few times. The chain employs TRBV20-1 and TRBJ2-5; D could derive from TRBD1 or TRBD2 (5 bases each). The germline gives CDR1 DFQATT, CDR2 SNEGSKA (reference sequence). The CDR3 totals 16 residues. The V end was cut by 0 bases, the J end by 4 bases, with 18 bases between. CDR3 amino acids: CSARDQLVGVRETQYF. As DNA, the CDR3 is TGCAGTGCTAGAGATCAGCTGGTGGGGGTGCGAGAGACCCAGTACTTC.

In its sample, this clonotype was seen a few times. The V and J genes are TRBV5-6 and TRBJ2-7; D is undetermined. CDR3 length: 9 residues. The V gene lost 9 bases and the J gene lost 3 bases, with 4 bases spanning the gap. Germline V lookup: CDR1 SGHDT, CDR2 YYEEEE. The CDR3 DNA is TGTGCCAAGGACTACGAGCAGTACTTC. Its protein product is CAKDYEQYF.

This clonotype was counted at least ten times. The chain links TRBV20-1 to TRBJ1-5; a possible D gene is TRBD1 (6 bases). Germline CDR1 is DFQATT and CDR2 is SNEGSKA (reference sequence). V was clipped by 6 bases and J by 7 bases, with 19 bases between them. The CDR3 extends over 14 amino acids. The CDR3 is CSAPGGGWQQPQHF. The CDR3 nucleotides read TGCAGTGCCCCGGGGGGGGGCTGGCAACAGCCCCAGCATTTT.

Regarding this clonotype: This likely reflects a read error, since a far larger clone is one base away. The chain couples TRBV6-8 to TRBJ2-1; D not certain. The CDR3 totals 10 residues. V lost 7 bases and J lost 10, with 8 bases in between. Looked up from germline, CDR1 is MNHGY and CDR2 is SAAAGT. The CDR3 DNA follows: TGTGCCAGCAACAACTACGAGCAGTTCTTC. Encoded protein: CASNNYEQFF.

This clonotype has a count of ten or more. One end of the junction is discordant with germline, which a read error may explain. The V call is TRBV10-1, the J call TRBJ2-3; D may be TRBD2 (5 bases). This CDR3 comprises 12 residues. The germline gives CDR1 WNHNN, CDR2 SYGVQD (reference sequence). In DNA form, the CDR3 reads TGTGCCTTATCCAGCCGGGGAGATACGCAGTATTTT. Amino acid sequence: CALSSRGDTQYF.

This clonotype was detected many times. The J gene is TRBJ1-1, the V gene TRBV10-3; D perhaps matches TRBD1 (5 bases). This CDR3 region has 13 residues. Germline values: CDR1 ENHRY, CDR2 SYGVKD. V was trimmed by 6 bases and J by 1 base, leaving 9 bases between them. DNA for the CDR3: TGTGCCATCAGCCCCAGGGAGAACACTGAAGCTTTCTTT. It translates to CAISPRENTEAFF.

This clonotype appeared many times. This chain uses TRBV12-3 or TRBV12-4 with TRBJ1-4; weak D call: TRBD1 (6 bases). The CDR3 loop spans 17 amino acids. The V gene lost 2 bases and the J gene lost 1 base, with 14 bases spanning the gap. The CDR3 DNA reads TGTGCCAGCAGTTTATCAATGGGGGGGCTAACTAATGAAAAACTGTTTTTT. Its protein product is CASSLSMGGLTNEKLFF.

This clonotype was counted once. A read error is likely here: a far larger clone is one base away. V usage is TRBV28 and J usage is TRBJ2-1; TRBD2 aligns across 14 bases. The trim removed 4 bases at V and 13 bases at J, leaving 9 bases unmatched. The germline V gene has CDR1 MDHEN and CDR2 SYDVKM. The CDR3 covers 15 residues. The CDR3: CASSSPTSGGETQFF. In DNA, the CDR3 is TGTGCCAGCAGTTCCCCGACTAGCGGGGGGGAGACCCAGTTCTTC.

This clonotype showed up just a few times. The chain carries TRBV30 and TRBJ2-7; 10 bases are shared with TRBD2. The V gene end was trimmed by 3 bases and the J gene end by 2 bases; junction bases not matched to a gene: 4. The CDR3 is 14 amino acids. CDR1 is GTSNPN, CDR2 SVGIG, per germline (reference sequence). CDR3 in DNA: TGTGCCTGGAGACGGACTAGCGGTACCTACGAGCAGTACTTC. This gives the protein CAWRRTSGTYEQYF.

Points on this clonotype: Given a far larger clone just one base away, this is likely a sequencing read error. V and J are TRBV28 and TRBJ1-5; TRBD1 matches at 7 bases. Unmatched junction bases numbered 11, after V lost 5 bases and J lost 4 bases. Looked up from germline, CDR1 is MDHEN and CDR2 is SYDVKM. The CDR3 spans 16 residues. The CDR3 protein is CASSDRVGTANQPQHF. In nucleotides, the CDR3 is TGTGCCAGCAGTGATCGAGTGGGGACAGCAAATCAGCCCCAGCATTTT.

Regarding this clonotype: A much bigger clone sits one base away, suggesting this may be a read error. The rearrangement links TRBV20-1 to TRBJ2-3; TRBD2 matches 9 bases. With 0 bases clipped from V and 0 bases from J, the junction kept 1 base outside the gene matches. Germline V gene lookup returns CDR1 DFQATT and CDR2 SNEGSKA (reference sequence). This CDR3 has 15 residues. The CDR3: CSARDSGSSTDTQYF. CDR3 sequence (DNA): TGCAGTGCTAGAGATAGCGGGAGTAGCACAGATACGCAGTATTTT.

This clonotype occurred many times. This sequence joins TRBV6-1 and TRBJ1-1; D is uncertain. With 8 bases removed from V and 1 base from J, the gap between germline ends came to 8 bases. The V gene's germline CDR1 is MNHNS and CDR2 SASEGT. The CDR3 consists of 12 residues. The CDR3 sequence: CASAFGNTEAFF. Written as DNA, the CDR3 is TGTGCCAGCGCGTTCGGGAACACTGAAGCTTTCTTT.

This chain uses TRBV7-9 with TRBJ2-2, with TRBD1 as a possible D gene (5 bases). Germline V gives CDR1 SEHNR, CDR2 FQNEAQ (reference sequence). CDR3 size: 15 residues. V was shortened by 1 base and J by 6 bases, with 12 bases between the two germline ends. As DNA, the CDR3 is TGTGCCAGCAGCTTAGTCCAGGGCGACTCCGGGGAGCTGTTTTTT. Translating it yields CASSLVQGDSGELFF.

This clonotype was detected a few times. The chain is built from TRBV7-3 and TRBJ2-3, with no clear D. This CDR3 contains 15 residues. V dropped 4 bases and J dropped 2 bases, with 13 bases sitting between them. Per germline, CDR1 SGHTA and CDR2 FQGTGA. The DNA for the CDR3 is TGTGCCAGCAGCTCATCAAACGAAATCACAGATACGCAGTATTTT. Translation: CASSSSNEITDTQYF.

Ten or more counts support this clonotype. The chain employs TRBV11-2 and TRBJ1-6, with D unclear. The germline V gene has CDR1 SGHAT and CDR2 FQNNGV. With 1 base removed from V and 10 bases from J, the gap between germline ends came to 8 bases. The CDR3 is 13 amino acids. CDR3 DNA sequence: TGTGCCAGCAGCTTAGGGCCCGGATCACCCCTCCACTTT. Translation gives CASSLGPGSPLHF.

The CDR3 spells CASSLVGGTSRSSYEQYF. The CDR3 DNA sequence: TGCGCCAGCAGCTTGGTTGGAGGGACTAGCAGAAGCTCCTACGAGCAGTACTTC. The chain combines TRBV5-1 with TRBJ2-7; 9 positions agree with TRBD2. The V segment lost 0 bases and the J segment 0 bases; nucleotides outside the gene matches: 10. Germline CDR1 and CDR2: SGHRS and YFSETQ. CDR3 size: 18 residues.

This rearrangement joins TRBV2 to TRBJ1-5; no reliable D call. V lost 10 bases and J 1 base, leaving 8 bases between the germline ends. CDR3 size: 12 residues. From germline, CDR1 is SNHLY and CDR2 FYNNEI. CDR3 coding DNA: TGTGCCACCTCCGGGAGCAATCAGCCCCAGCATTTT. Protein: CATSGSNQPQHF.

This clonotype came up many times. The J gene is TRBJ1-1, the V gene TRBV28; D gene unclear. Germline V lookup: CDR1 MDHEN, CDR2 SYDVKM. The CDR3 sequence is 11 residues long. With 4 bases removed from V and 6 bases from J, the gap between germline ends came to 6 bases. CDR3 sequence (DNA): TGTGCCAGCAGTTCTTACTCTGAAGCTTTCTTT. Encoded protein: CASSSYSEAFF.

This clonotype was detected many times. The V gene is TRBV21-1, the J gene TRBJ2-1; the table names TRBD2, a call not compared with the DNA. TRBV21-1 is termed a pseudogene. CDR3 size: 18 residues. This chain's CDR3 is CASSNTPRGNIGTGEQFF. The CDR3 DNA follows: TGTGCCAGCAGCAATACTCCGCGGGGAAACATAGGGACTGGTGAGCAGTTCTTC.

This clonotype occurred many times. This sequence joins TRBV29-1 and TRBJ1-1, with 10 bases aligning to TRBD1. CDR3 length: 16 residues. Germline V gene sequence: CDR1 SQVTM, CDR2 ANQGSEA. Trimming removed 4 bases from V and 4 bases from J; junction bases left unmatched: 12. CDR3 bases: TGCAGCGTTGCTCTAAGGGGGGGACAGGGGAGCACTGAAGCTTTCTTT. It codes for CSVALRGGQGSTEAFF.

This clonotype was seen only a few times. The genes are TRBV6-2 or TRBV6-3 and TRBJ2-7; D unresolved. Germline values: CDR1 MNHEY, CDR2 SVGEGT. The ends were cut back, 5 bases at V and 7 bases at J, with 9 bases in the middle. The CDR3 is made up of 11 amino acids. The DNA for the CDR3 is TGTGCCAGCAGTGCCCGGGTAGAGCAGTACTTC. Encoded protein: CASSARVEQYF.

This clonotype was seen many times. The genes are TRBV7-2 and TRBJ1-2, with D unclear. The CDR3 covers 13 residues. The V and J ends lost 5 bases and 7 bases respectively, with 14 bases between them. Germline-derived CDR1 and CDR2 are SGHTA and FQGNSA. This CDR3 reads CASSPDGESGYTF. In DNA form, the CDR3 reads TGTGCCAGCAGCCCAGACGGGGAAAGTGGCTACACCTTC. Looking up the rest from reference TRBV7-2 and TRBJ1-2 gives the full variable domain: GAGVSQSPSNKVTEKGKDVELRCDPISGHTALYWYRQSLGQGLEFLIYFQGNSAPDKSGLPSDRFSAERTGGSVSTLTIQRTQQEDSAVYLCASSPDGESGYTFGSGTRLTVV.

Ten or more counts support this clonotype. The chain couples TRBV28 to TRBJ2-7, with D perhaps TRBD1 or TRBD2 (5 bases each). Per germline, CDR1 MDHEN and CDR2 SYDVKM. The CDR3 has 16 amino acids. The ends were cut back, 6 bases at V and 12 bases at J, with 30 bases in the middle. CDR3 residues: CASRPQSAGTPPRGYF. CDR3 nucleotide sequence: TGTGCCAGCAGACCACAGTCCGCCGGGACCCCGCCCCGCGGGTACTTC. Full variable domain (missing parts from reference TRBV28 and TRBJ2-7): DVKVTQSSRYLVKRTGEKVFLECVQDMDHENMFWYRQDPGLGLRLIYFSYDVKMKEKGDIPEGYSVSREKKERFSLILESASTNQTSMYLCASRPQSAGTPPRGYFGPGTRLTVT.

This chain links TRBV6-2 or TRBV6-3 with TRBJ2-3, with unresolved D. Trimming pared 4 bases from V and 0 bases from J, leaving 11 bases between. Germline assignment: CDR1 MNHEY and CDR2 SVGEGT. The CDR3 contains 15 residues. This CDR3 is CASSLSTVSTDTQYF. DNA for the CDR3: TGTGCCAGCAGTTTATCGACGGTTAGCACAGATACGCAGTATTTT.